This TCR beta chain was recorded in a study of CD8 T cells in Susac syndrome. Reverse transcription of roughly 0.45 to 1 ug RNA was carried out with random hexamers. TCRdb re-called the immunoSEQ multiplex PCR reads with MiXCR, one entry per CDR3 protein. Of about 300,000 distinct CDR3 sequences listed, around nine tenths were seen once; the top ten hold about 0.17%. TEMRA cells were enriched by FACS, while CD8+ and CD4+ T cells were obtained through a negative isolation that was performed magnetically. The clonotype was recovered from a human donor with multiple sclerosis. The sequencing sample was made of CD8+ T cells from PBMCs.

CDR3 loop: CASSSSGSEQFF. The CDR3 DNA reads as TGTGCCAGCAGCTCCTCCGGGAGTGAGCAGTTCTTC. This sequence joins TRBV9 and TRBJ2-1; the D gene is possibly TRBD2 (6 bases). V gave up 4 bases and J gave up 9 bases, with 11 bases separating them. CDR1 and CDR2 from the germline V gene are SGDLS and YYNGEE. The CDR3 loop spans 12 amino acids.